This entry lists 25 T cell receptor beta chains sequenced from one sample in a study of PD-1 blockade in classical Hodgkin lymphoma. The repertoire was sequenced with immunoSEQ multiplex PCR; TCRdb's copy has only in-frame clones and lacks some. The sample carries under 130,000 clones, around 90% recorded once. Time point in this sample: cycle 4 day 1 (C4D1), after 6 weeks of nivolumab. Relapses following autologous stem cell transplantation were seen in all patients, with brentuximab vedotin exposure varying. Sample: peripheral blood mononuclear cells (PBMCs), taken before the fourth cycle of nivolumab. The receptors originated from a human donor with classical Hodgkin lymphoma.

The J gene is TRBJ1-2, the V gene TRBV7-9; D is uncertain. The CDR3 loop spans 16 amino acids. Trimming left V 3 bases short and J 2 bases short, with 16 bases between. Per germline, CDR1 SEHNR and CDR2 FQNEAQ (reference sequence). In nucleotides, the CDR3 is TGTGCCAGCAGCTTTAATCCGACCGGGCTGAACTATGGCTACACCTTC. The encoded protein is CASSFNPTGLNYGYTF.

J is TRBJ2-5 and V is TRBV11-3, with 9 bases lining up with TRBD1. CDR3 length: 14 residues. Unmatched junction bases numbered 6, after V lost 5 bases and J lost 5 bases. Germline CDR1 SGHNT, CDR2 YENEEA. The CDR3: CASSPGTGHETQYF. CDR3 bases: TGTGCCAGCAGCCCTGGGACAGGGCACGAGACCCAGTACTTC. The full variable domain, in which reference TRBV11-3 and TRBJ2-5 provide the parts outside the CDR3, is EAGVVQSPRYKIIEKKQPVAFWCNPISGHNTLYWYLQNLGQGPELLIRYENEEAVDDSQLPKDRFSAERLKGVDSTLKIQPAELGDSAVYLCASSPGTGHETQYFGPGTRLLVL.

The CDR3 coding sequence is TGTGCCAGCAGCTTAGTCCGGGACAGGGGGGCTCGGGCTTTCTTT. It translates to CASSLVRDRGARAFF. The chain uses TRBV11-2 and TRBJ1-1, with 11 bases fitting TRBD1. Trimming removed 1 base from V and 11 bases from J; junction bases left unmatched: 9. This CDR3 has 15 amino acids. The V gene's germline CDR1 is SGHAT and CDR2 FQNNGV.

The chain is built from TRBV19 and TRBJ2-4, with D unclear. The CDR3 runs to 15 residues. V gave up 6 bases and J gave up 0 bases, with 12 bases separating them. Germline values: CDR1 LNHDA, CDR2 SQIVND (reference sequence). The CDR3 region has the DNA TGTGCCAGTAGCCCCCCGGCGCTAGCCAAAAACATTCAGTACTTC. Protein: CASSPPALAKNIQYF.

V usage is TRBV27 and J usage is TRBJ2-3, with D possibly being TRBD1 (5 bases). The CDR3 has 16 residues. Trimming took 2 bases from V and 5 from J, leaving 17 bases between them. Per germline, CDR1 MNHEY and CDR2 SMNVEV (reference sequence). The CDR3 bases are TGTGCCAGCAGTTTAGAACCAGGGCTCTTAGGAGATACGCAGTATTTT. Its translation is CASSLEPGLLGDTQYF.

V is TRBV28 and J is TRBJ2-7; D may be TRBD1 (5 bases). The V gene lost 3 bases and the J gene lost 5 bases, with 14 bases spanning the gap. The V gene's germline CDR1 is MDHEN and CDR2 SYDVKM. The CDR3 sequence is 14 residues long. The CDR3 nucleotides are TGTGCCAGCAGTTTTTCAGGGCCGTCCCACGAGCAGTACTTC. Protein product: CASSFSGPSHEQYF.

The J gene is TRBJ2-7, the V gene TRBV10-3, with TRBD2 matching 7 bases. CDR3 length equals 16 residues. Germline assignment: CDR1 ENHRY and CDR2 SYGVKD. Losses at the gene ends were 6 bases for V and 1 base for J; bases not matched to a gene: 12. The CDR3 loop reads CAIRPAFGTISYEQYF. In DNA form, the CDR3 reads TGTGCCATCAGACCTGCTTTCGGGACTATATCCTACGAGCAGTACTTC.

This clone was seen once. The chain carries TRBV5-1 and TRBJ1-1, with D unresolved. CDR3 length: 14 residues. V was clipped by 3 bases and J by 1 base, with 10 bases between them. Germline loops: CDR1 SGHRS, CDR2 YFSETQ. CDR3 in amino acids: CASSSLYTNTEAFF. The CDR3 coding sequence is TGCGCCAGCAGCTCCCTATACACGAACACTGAAGCTTTCTTT.

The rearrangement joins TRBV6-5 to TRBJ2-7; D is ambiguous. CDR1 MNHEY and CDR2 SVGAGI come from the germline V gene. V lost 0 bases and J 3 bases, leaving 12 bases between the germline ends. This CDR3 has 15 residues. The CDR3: CASSYSPQLLYEQYF. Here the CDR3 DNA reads TGTGCCAGCAGTTACTCGCCACAGCTTCTCTACGAGCAGTACTTC.

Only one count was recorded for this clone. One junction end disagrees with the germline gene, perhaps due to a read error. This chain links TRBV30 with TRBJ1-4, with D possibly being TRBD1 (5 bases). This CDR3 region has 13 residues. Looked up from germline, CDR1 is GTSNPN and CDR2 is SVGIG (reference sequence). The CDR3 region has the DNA TGTGCCAGGAGGGCAGGGAGGGAAGAAAAACTGTTTTTT. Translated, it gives CARRAGREEKLFF.

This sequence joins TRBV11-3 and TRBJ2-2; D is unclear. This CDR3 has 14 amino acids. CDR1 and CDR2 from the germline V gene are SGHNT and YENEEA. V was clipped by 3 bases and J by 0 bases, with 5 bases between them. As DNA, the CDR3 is TGTGCCAGCAGCTTTTCCCCGAACACCGGGGAGCTGTTTTTT. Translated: CASSFSPNTGELFF.

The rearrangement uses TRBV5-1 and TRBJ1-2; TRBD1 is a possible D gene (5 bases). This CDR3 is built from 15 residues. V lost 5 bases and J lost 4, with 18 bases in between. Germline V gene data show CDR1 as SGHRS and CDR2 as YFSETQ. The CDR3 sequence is CASSEGVDYSYGYTF. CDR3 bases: TGCGCCAGCAGTGAAGGGGTAGATTACAGCTATGGCTACACCTTC. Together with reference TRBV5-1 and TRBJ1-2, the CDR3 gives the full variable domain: KAGVTQTPRYLIKTRGQQVTLSCSPISGHRSVSWYQQTPGQGLQFLFEYFSETQRNKGNFPGRFSGRQFSNSRSEMNVSTLELGDSALYLCASSEGVDYSYGYTFGSGTRLTVV.

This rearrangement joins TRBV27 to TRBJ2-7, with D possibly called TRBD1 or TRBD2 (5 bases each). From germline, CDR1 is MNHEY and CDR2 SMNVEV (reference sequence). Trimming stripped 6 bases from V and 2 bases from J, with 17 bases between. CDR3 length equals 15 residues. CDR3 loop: CASSSLVGVTYEQYF. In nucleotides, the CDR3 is TGTGCCAGCAGCTCACTGGTGGGGGTGACCTACGAGCAGTACTTC.

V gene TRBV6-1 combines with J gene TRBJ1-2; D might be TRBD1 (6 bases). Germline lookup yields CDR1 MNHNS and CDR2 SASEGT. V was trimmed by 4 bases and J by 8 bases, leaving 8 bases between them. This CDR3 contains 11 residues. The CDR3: CASSGGTGYTF. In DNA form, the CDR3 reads TGTGCCAGCAGTGGAGGGACAGGCTACACCTTC.

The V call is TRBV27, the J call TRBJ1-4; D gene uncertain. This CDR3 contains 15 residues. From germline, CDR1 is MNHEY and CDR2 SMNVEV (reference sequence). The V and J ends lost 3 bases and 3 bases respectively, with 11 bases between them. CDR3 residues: CASSFKALSNEKLFF. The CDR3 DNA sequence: TGTGCCAGCAGTTTTAAAGCACTATCTAATGAAAAACTGTTTTTT.

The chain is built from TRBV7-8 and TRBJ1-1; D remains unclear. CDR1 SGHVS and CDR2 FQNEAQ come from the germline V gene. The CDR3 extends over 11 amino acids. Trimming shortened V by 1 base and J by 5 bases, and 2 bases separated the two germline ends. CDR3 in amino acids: CASSLETEAFF. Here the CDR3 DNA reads TGTGCCAGCAGCTTAGAAACTGAAGCTTTCTTT.

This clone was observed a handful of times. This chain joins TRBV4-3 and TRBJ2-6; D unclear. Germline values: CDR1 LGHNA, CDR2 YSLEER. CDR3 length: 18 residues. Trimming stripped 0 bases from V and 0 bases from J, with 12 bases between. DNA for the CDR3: TGCGCCAGCAGCCAAGAGGGTGAGGATTCCTCTGGGGCCAACGTCCTGACTTTC. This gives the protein CASSQEGEDSSGANVLTF.

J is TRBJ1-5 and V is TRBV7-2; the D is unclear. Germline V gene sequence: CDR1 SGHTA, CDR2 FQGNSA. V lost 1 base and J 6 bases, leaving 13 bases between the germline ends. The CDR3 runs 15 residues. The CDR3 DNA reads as TGTGCCAGCAGCTTAGAATGGAGGTCTGGTCAGCCCCAGCATTTT. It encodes CASSLEWRSGQPQHF.

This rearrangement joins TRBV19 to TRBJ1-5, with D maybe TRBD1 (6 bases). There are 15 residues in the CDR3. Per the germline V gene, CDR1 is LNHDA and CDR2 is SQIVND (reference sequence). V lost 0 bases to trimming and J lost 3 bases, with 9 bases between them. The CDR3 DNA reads TGTGCCAGTAGTATAGAACAGGGCCACAATCAGCCCCAGCATTTT. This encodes CASSIEQGHNQPQHF.

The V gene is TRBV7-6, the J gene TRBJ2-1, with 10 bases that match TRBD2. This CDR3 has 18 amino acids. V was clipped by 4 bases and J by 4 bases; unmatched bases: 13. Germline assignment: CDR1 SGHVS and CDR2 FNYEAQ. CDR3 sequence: CASSSQSPSGRGYNEQFF. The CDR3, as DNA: TGTGCCAGCAGCTCCCAGTCACCTAGCGGGAGAGGGTACAATGAGCAGTTCTTC.

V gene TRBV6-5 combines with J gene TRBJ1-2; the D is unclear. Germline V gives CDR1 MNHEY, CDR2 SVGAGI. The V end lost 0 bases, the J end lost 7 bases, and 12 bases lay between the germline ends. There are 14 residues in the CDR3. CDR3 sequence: CASSYSGSSGGYTF. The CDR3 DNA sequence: TGTGCCAGCAGTTACTCGGGGAGTTCTGGTGGCTACACCTTC.

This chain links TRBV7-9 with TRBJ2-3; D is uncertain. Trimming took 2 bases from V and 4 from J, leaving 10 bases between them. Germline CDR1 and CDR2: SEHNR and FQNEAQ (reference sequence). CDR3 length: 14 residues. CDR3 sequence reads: CASSLRPPPDTQYF. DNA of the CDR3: TGTGCCAGCAGCTTAAGGCCGCCTCCAGATACGCAGTATTTT.

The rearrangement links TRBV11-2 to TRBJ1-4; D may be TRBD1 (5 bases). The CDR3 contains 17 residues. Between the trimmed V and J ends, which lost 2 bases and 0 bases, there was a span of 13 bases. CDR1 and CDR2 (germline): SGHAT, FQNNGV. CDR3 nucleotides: TGTGCCAGCAGCTTAAGTAGGCGGGGGACAACTAATGAAAAACTGTTTTTT. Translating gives CASSLSRRGTTNEKLFF.

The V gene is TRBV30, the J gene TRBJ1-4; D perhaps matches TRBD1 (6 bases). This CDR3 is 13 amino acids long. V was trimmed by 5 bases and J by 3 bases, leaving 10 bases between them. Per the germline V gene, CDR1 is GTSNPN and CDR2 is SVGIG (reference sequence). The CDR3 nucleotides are TGTGCCTGGCAGGGGTACTCTAATGAAAAACTGTTTTTT. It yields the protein CAWQGYSNEKLFF.

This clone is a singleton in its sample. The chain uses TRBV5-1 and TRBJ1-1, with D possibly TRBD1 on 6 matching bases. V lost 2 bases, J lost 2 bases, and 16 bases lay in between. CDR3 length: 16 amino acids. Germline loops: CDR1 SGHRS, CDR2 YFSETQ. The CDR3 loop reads CASSLIGGLLNTEAFF. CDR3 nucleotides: TGCGCCAGCAGCTTAATTGGGGGGCTCCTAAACACTGAAGCTTTCTTT.